This TCR beta chain stems from a study of HIV-infected children after antiretroviral therapy interruption. Across the whole study: Four children interrupted treatment; four stayed on continuous treatment.

Study results and caveats: Sorted CD45RA+ naive cells might include minor non-naive CD45RA+ cells.

The treatment was: PENTA 11 planned treatment interruption arm or continuous ART arm. At least 24 weeks of at least three-drug ART, in children 2 to 15 years. To note about this clonotype: Antigen specificity is unknown.

Germline V CDR1 and CDR2: SEHNR, FQNEAQ (reference sequence). Trimming removed 1 base at V and 3 bases at J, with 9 bases between. This CDR3 comprises 14 residues. A 3' RACE protocol on RNA, with unique molecular identifiers, produced the TCR library. Via MiXCR, TCRdb re-called the 3' RACE reads, giving one row per CDR3 protein. The sample lists 30,000 to 40,000 distinct CDR3 sequences; approximately 7% were seen once. The specimen was CD45RA+ CD4+ T cells from PBMCs, pooled from several time points, collected from a donor given antiretroviral therapy, either interrupted or continuous. Subset given: naive CD4+ CD45RA+ CD45RO- T cells. The genes are TRBV7-9 and TRBJ2-5; a weak D match, TRBD2 (5 bases). The receptor's source is a pool of human donors with HIV. CDR3 sequence (DNA): TGTGCCAGCAGCTTAGTATCCGGGAAAGAGACCCAGTACTTC. This translates into CASSLVSGKETQYF. Full variable domain (remainder filled in from reference TRBV7-9 and TRBJ2-5): DTGVSQNPRHKITKRGQNVTFRCDPISEHNRLYWYRQTLGQGPEFLTYFQNEAQLEKSRLLSDRFSAERPKGSFSTLEIQRTEQGDSAMYLCASSLVSGKETQYFGPGTRLLVL.